This TCR beta chain was sequenced in a study of blood T cell repertoires in COVID-19. Overall study: PBMCs, B-cell-depleted T cells, or T cells were the source of the cDNA or gDNA that made up the material.

Under the authors' procedure: Amplified reference gene primers provided the basis for estimating nucleated cell counts. Clones were sequenced by immunoSEQ multiplex PCR, and TCRdb holds only the in-frame ones, with some missing. V, J and clone size derive from that table, while D and trimming were established from the DNA sequence. The repertoire consists of fewer than 95,000 clones, with about 87% occurring once and the leading ten covering roughly 0.43%. Sequencing was carried out using peripheral blood. The origin of this receptor is a man aged 60-69 years with acute or convalescent COVID-19.

CDR3 DNA: TGTGCCAGCAGTGACAGAGGTCTTATTAGAGAGACCCAGTACTTC. This codes for CASSDRGLIRETQYF. This chain uses TRBV6-1 with TRBJ2-5; no definite D call. Germline CDR1 reads MNHNS; CDR2 reads SASEGT. Between the trimmed V and J ends, which lost 3 bases and 4 bases, there was a span of 15 bases. The CDR3 runs 15 residues.